Below, one T cell receptor (beta chain) is given with its context. The sample originates from a study of T-cell reconstitution after alpha-beta-depleted transplantation in children. The CDR3 sequence is 15 residues long. Per germline, CDR1 SGHTA and CDR2 FQGNSA. With V trimmed by 4 bases and J by 5 bases, 7 bases remained unmatched. Using unique molecular identifiers, the investigators prepared the TCRbeta library. One entry per CDR3 protein results from TCRdb running MiXCR on the PCR reads. This table holds approximately 230,000 distinct CDR3 sequences, 24% found once. This rearrangement joins TRBV7-2 to TRBJ2-5; 10 bases match TRBD1. The sample here was PBMCs, mostly from graft donor cells, taken 360 days after TCRalphabeta/CD19-depleted stem cell transplant. This receptor was obtained from a female patient aged 2 to 10 who had a stem cell transplant for congenital amegakaryocytic thrombocytopenia, so the T cells may come from the graft donor. The CDR3 region has the DNA TGTGCCAGCAGCTCTCTAGGGACAGGGGAGGAGACCCAGTACTTC. This codes for CASSSLGTGEETQYF.